The 8 T cell receptor beta chains reported below all come from one sample, sequenced in a study of Tregs in tolerant kidney transplant recipients. The method was immunoSEQ multiplex PCR; TCRdb's version includes in-frame clones alone and lacks a portion of them. Among about 110,000 clones, nearly 90% were seen once, and the ten largest hold nearly 0.35%. The material sequenced was CD4+ T cells from blood, taken before the transplant. These receptors all come from a human donor who received a combined kidney and bone marrow transplant.

The V and J genes are TRBV19 and TRBJ2-7, with unresolved D. Germline CDR1 is LNHDA and CDR2 is SQIVND (reference sequence). The CDR3 extends over 11 amino acids. The V gene lost 7 bases and the J gene lost 8 bases, with 12 bases spanning the gap. CDR3 loop: CASTAYGQQYF. The CDR3 DNA reads TGTGCCAGTACCGCCTATGGGCAGCAGTACTTC.

The chain carries TRBV6-1 and TRBJ1-4; D not resolved. Trimming removed 8 bases at V and 0 bases at J, with 10 bases between. Germline loops: CDR1 MNHNS, CDR2 SASEGT. This CDR3 spans 14 amino acids. This CDR3 reads CASRSGATNEKLFF. CDR3 nucleotide sequence: TGTGCCAGCCGCTCCGGGGCAACTAATGAAAAACTGTTTTTT.

This clone showed up just a few times. V gene TRBV28 combines with J gene TRBJ2-7; D call uncertain. This CDR3 contains 12 residues. Trimming stripped 7 bases from V and 3 bases from J, with 10 bases between. Germline CDR1 and CDR2: MDHEN and SYDVKM. In DNA, the CDR3 is TGTGCCAGCAACACGGCAGGCTACGAGCAGTACTTC. As protein: CASNTAGYEQYF.

The CDR3 sequence: CASSFPLLRETQYF. The CDR3 region has the DNA TGTGCCAGCAGCTTCCCACTATTGAGAGAGACCCAGTACTTC. The V gene is TRBV7-9, the J gene TRBJ2-5; D uncertain. Germline-derived CDR1 and CDR2 are SEHNR and FQNEAQ (reference sequence). Trimming removed 3 bases at V and 4 bases at J, with 12 bases between. The CDR3 is 14 residues long.

The genes are TRBV9 and TRBJ2-5; TRBD2 matches 9 bases. J lost 3 bases, V lost 4 bases, and 10 bases had no gene match. CDR3 length equals 16 residues. CDR1 and CDR2 from the germline V gene are SGDLS and YYNGEE. CDR3 sequence (DNA): TGTGCCAGCAGCCCCCTCCCGGTAGCGGGAGAAGAGACCCAGTACTTC. Translating gives CASSPLPVAGEETQYF.

The V gene is TRBV2, the J gene TRBJ2-1, with 9 bases lining up with TRBD2. The CDR3 totals 16 residues. Germline V gene lookup returns CDR1 SNHLY and CDR2 FYNNEI. With V trimmed by 1 base and J by 4 bases, 5 bases remained unmatched. The CDR3 DNA sequence: TGTGCCAGCAGTGAAGAAGCGGGAGGTAGTTACAATGAGCAGTTCTTC. The encoded protein is CASSEEAGGSYNEQFF.

This CDR3 reads CASSLGRQGVYNEQFF. DNA of the CDR3: TGTGCCAGCAGCTTGGGGAGACAGGGGGTATACAATGAGCAGTTCTTC. This rearrangement joins TRBV5-4 to TRBJ2-1, with 9 positions matching TRBD1. Losses at the gene ends were 0 bases for V and 4 bases for J; bases not matched to a gene: 5. Germline assignment: CDR1 SGHNT and CDR2 YYREEE (reference sequence). The CDR3 has 16 amino acids.

The V call is TRBV6-1, the J call TRBJ1-2; a weak D match, TRBD1 (5 bases). V lost 3 bases to trimming and J lost 2 bases, with 10 bases between them. The V gene's germline CDR1 is MNHNS and CDR2 SASEGT. The CDR3 has 14 residues. This chain's CDR3 is CASSDFQGNYGYTF. The CDR3 nucleotides are TGTGCCAGCAGTGATTTCCAGGGAAACTATGGCTACACCTTC.